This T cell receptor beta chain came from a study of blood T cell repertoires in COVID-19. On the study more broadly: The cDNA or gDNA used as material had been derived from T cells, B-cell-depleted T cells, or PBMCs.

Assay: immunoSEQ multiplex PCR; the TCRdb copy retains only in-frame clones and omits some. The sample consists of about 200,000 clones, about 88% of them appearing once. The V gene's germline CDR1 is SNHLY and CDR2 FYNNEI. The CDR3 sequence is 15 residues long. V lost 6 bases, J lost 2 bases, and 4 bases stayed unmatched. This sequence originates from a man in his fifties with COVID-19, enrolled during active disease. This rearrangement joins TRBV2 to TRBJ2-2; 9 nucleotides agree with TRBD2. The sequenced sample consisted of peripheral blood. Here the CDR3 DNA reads TGTGCCAGCAGCATACTAGCGGGCAACACCGGGGAGCTGTTTTTT. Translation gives CASSILAGNTGELFF.